This TCR beta chain was captured by sequencing in a study of T-cell memory formation after mild COVID-19. Notes on the study in general: The study found balanced CD4/CD8 in clones contracting day 15 to 85 and a CD4+ lean in later expanders.

TCRdb passed the 5' RACE reads through MiXCR, listing each CDR3 protein once. The sample records fewer than 75,000 distinct CDR3 sequences, over 9% being singletons. This clonotype showed up many times. Its target is unknown. This TCR came from a man between 18 and 35 years old who had mild COVID-19 (a few samples of this study predate the infection). Cell type and time point are not known. Sequences were obtained from PBMCs or a T cell subset sorted from them (not recorded which).

The DNA of the CDR3 is TGTGCCAGCAGCTTAGAGCTATTTACCGGGGAGCTGTTTTTT. This sequence encodes CASSLELFTGELFF. The V and J genes are TRBV7-2 and TRBJ2-2; D call uncertain. CDR1 and CDR2 (germline): SGHTA, FQGNSA. The CDR3 runs to 14 residues. Trimming removed 1 base from V and 5 bases from J, with 8 bases in between.